Shown below are 25 T cell receptor beta chains from a single sample sequenced in a study of blood T cell repertoires in COVID-19. Sequencing was performed with immunoSEQ multiplex PCR; in TCRdb, only in-frame clones are kept and a portion is missing. The profile shows about 110,000 clones, about 85% of them singletons. The sequenced material came from peripheral blood. Source of these receptors: a man aged 35 to 55 with acute or convalescent COVID-19.

V gene TRBV19 combines with J gene TRBJ1-1, with TRBD1 as a possible D gene (6 bases). Germline loops: CDR1 LNHDA, CDR2 SQIVND (reference sequence). The CDR3 runs to 14 residues. With 6 bases removed from V and 5 bases from J, the gap between germline ends came to 16 bases. CDR3 coding DNA: TGTGCCAGTAGCTCGGACAGAATTGGGACTGAAGCTTTCTTT. It is translated as CASSSDRIGTEAFF.

The J gene is TRBJ2-1, the V gene TRBV29-1; 8 bases are a match to TRBD1. The CDR3 is 11 residues long. Germline trimming cut 7 bases from V and 7 bases from J; bases unmatched to any gene: 3. Per germline, CDR1 SQVTM and CDR2 ANQGSEA. The CDR3 region has the DNA TGCAGCGGACAGGGGACTAATGAGCAGTTCTTC. The encoded protein is CSGQGTNEQFF.

The chain joins TRBV10-3 to TRBJ2-1; D is possibly TRBD1 (6 bases). CDR3 length: 11 amino acids. CDR1 is ENHRY and CDR2 is SYGVKD in the germline V gene. V shed 11 bases and J shed 6 bases, with 11 bases lying between them. The CDR3 loop reads CASGQLNEQFF. The CDR3 coding sequence is TGTGCCTCCGGACAGCTCAATGAGCAGTTCTTC.

The genes are TRBV6-5 and TRBJ1-2; D may be TRBD1 (5 bases). This CDR3 has 14 residues. V was pared by 0 bases and J by 7 bases, with 12 bases between. Germline loops: CDR1 MNHEY, CDR2 SVGAGI. CDR3 DNA sequence: TGTGCCAGCAGTTACTCACCCGACAGCAGTGGCTACACCTTC. It translates to CASSYSPDSSGYTF.

This clone turned up a few times. The chain combines TRBV5-4 with TRBJ1-1, with D maybe TRBD1 (6 bases). V lost 4 bases and J 8 bases, leaving 15 bases between the germline ends. CDR3 length: 13 amino acids. Germline V gene sequence: CDR1 SGHNT, CDR2 YYREEE (reference sequence). As DNA, the CDR3 is TGTGCCAGCAGCCCGGGGGGCCACCCCGAAGCTTTCTTT. Amino acids: CASSPGGHPEAFF.

This chain links TRBV7-8 with TRBJ2-7; possibly TRBD2 for D (6 bases). Trimming stripped 5 bases from V and 1 base from J, with 12 bases between. The length of the CDR3 is 14 residues. From germline, CDR1 is SGHVS and CDR2 FQNEAQ. This chain's CDR3 is CASSLFSGSYEQYF. Here the CDR3 DNA reads TGTGCCAGCAGCCTGTTTAGCGGATCCTACGAGCAGTACTTC.

The chain is built from TRBV5-1 and TRBJ1-6; 9 nucleotides align to TRBD1. V was clipped by 5 bases and J by 8 bases; unmatched bases: 14. Looked up from germline, CDR1 is SGHRS and CDR2 is YFSETQ. The CDR3 loop spans 17 amino acids. CDR3 amino acids: CASSSGTGSTLHSPLHF. In DNA form, the CDR3 reads TGCGCCAGCAGTTCCGGGACAGGGTCAACTCTACATTCACCCCTCCACTTT. Full variable domain (outside the CDR3, taken from reference TRBV5-1 and TRBJ1-6): KAGVTQTPRYLIKTRGQQVTLSCSPISGHRSVSWYQQTPGQGLQFLFEYFSETQRNKGNFPGRFSGRQFSNSRSEMNVSTLELGDSALYLCASSSGTGSTLHSPLHFGNGTRLTVT.

This clone has more than one count but fewer than ten. CDR3 region: CASSEGQIGYTF. The CDR3 DNA sequence: TGTGCCAGCAGTGAAGGGCAGATTGGCTACACCTTC. The rearrangement joins TRBV2 to TRBJ1-2, with D hard to call. Trimming left V 1 base short and J 7 bases short, with 7 bases between. Germline V gene lookup returns CDR1 SNHLY and CDR2 FYNNEI. The CDR3 has 12 residues.

This clone was observed a single time. V and J are TRBV28 and TRBJ1-3, with a weak D call TRBD1 (6 bases). Between the trimmed V and J ends, which lost 6 bases and 10 bases, there was a span of 16 bases. Germline V gives CDR1 MDHEN, CDR2 SYDVKM. This CDR3 comprises 13 residues. Written as DNA, the CDR3 is TGTGCCAGCAGCCTTCGGACAGCTCTAACCATATATTTT. It encodes CASSLRTALTIYF.

The rearrangement links TRBV5-4 to TRBJ1-3, with D hard to call. The length of the CDR3 is 14 residues. V was pared by 4 bases and J by 0 bases, with 8 bases between. Germline-derived CDR1 and CDR2 are SGHNT and YYREEE (reference sequence). CDR3 residues: CASSPRPSGNTIYF. The CDR3 DNA follows: TGTGCCAGCAGCCCTCGTCCCTCTGGAAACACCATATATTTT.

The chain recombines TRBV12-5 with TRBJ2-6; perhaps TRBD2 as D (5 bases). The V gene lost 3 bases and the J gene lost 0 bases, with 6 bases spanning the gap. Germline V CDR1 and CDR2: LGHNT, FRNRAP. The CDR3 covers 15 residues. The CDR3 sequence: CASGFGDSGANVLTF. The CDR3 DNA follows: TGTGCTAGTGGTTTCGGGGACTCTGGGGCCAACGTCCTGACTTTC.

This clone has a single count. The rearrangement joins TRBV2 to TRBJ1-5; weak D call: TRBD1 (5 bases). The CDR3 runs to 14 residues. The ends were cut back, 3 bases at V and 5 bases at J, with 11 bases in the middle. Germline assignment: CDR1 SNHLY and CDR2 FYNNEI. DNA of the CDR3: TGTGCCAGCAGTGACACAGGAGACCATCAGCCCCAGCATTTT. This encodes CASSDTGDHQPQHF.

This chain connects TRBV6-6 to TRBJ2-3; 10 bases align to TRBD2. The CDR3 loop spans 18 amino acids. CDR1 and CDR2 from the germline V gene are MNHNY and SVGAGI (reference sequence). Germline trimming cut 5 bases from V and 2 bases from J; bases unmatched to any gene: 13. CDR3 region: CASSRRASSGGSTDTQYF. CDR3 in DNA: TGTGCCAGCAGTCGAAGGGCCTCTAGCGGGGGCTCCACAGATACGCAGTATTTT.

The rearrangement uses TRBV7-8 and TRBJ2-5, with D possibly TRBD1 on 6 matching bases. The CDR3 is 18 residues long. V lost 1 base and J lost 0, with 18 bases in between. The germline gives CDR1 SGHVS, CDR2 FQNEAQ. The CDR3 DNA is TGTGCCAGCAGCTTAGGAAGGACAGCGAAGATCTACCAAGAGACCCAGTACTTC. This encodes CASSLGRTAKIYQETQYF.

The chain couples TRBV10-1 to TRBJ2-5, with 8 positions matching TRBD2. V dropped 4 bases and J dropped 7; count of bases not matched to a gene: 2. The CDR3 runs 12 residues. Germline V gene lookup returns CDR1 WNHNN and CDR2 SYGVQD (reference sequence). The CDR3: CASSGLAGTQYF. The CDR3 DNA follows: TGCGCCAGCAGTGGGCTAGCGGGGACCCAGTACTTC.

The chain is built from TRBV4-3 and TRBJ1-4; tentatively, D is TRBD1 (6 bases). V was shortened by 0 bases and J by 5 bases, with 10 bases between the two germline ends. The length of the CDR3 is 15 residues. Germline lookup yields CDR1 LGHNA and CDR2 YSLEER. The CDR3, as DNA: TGCGCCAGCAGCCAAGATACAGGGTCAAATGAAAAACTGTTTTTT. It yields the protein CASSQDTGSNEKLFF.

This clone was seen a handful of times. This sequence joins TRBV30 and TRBJ2-2, with TRBD2 matching 10 bases. The junction had 4 bases not matched to a gene; V was cut back by 3 bases and J by 0 bases. The CDR3 is made up of 16 amino acids. CDR1 and CDR2 (germline): GTSNPN, SVGIG (reference sequence). This CDR3 is CAWRRAGGANTGELFF. CDR3 coding DNA: TGTGCCTGGAGAAGAGCGGGAGGGGCGAACACCGGGGAGCTGTTTTTT.

The CDR3 sequence is CATSRDSGTGELFF. In DNA form, the CDR3 reads TGTGCCACCAGCAGAGATTCGGGGACCGGGGAGCTGTTTTTT. The chain joins TRBV15 to TRBJ2-2; D is perhaps TRBD2 (5 bases). The germline gives CDR1 LNHNV, CDR2 YYDKDF (reference sequence). The germline V and J ends were trimmed by 0 bases and 5 bases, with 7 bases remaining between them. The length of the CDR3 is 14 residues.

This chain connects TRBV2 to TRBJ2-7; no reliable D call. The CDR3 totals 14 residues. In germline, CDR1 is SNHLY, CDR2 FYNNEI. V lost 0 bases to trimming and J lost 4 bases, with 10 bases between them. CDR3 in amino acids: CASSEALDMYEQYF. DNA for the CDR3: TGTGCCAGCAGTGAAGCCCTAGATATGTACGAGCAGTACTTC.

This clone occurred once. The J gene is TRBJ1-2, the V gene TRBV10-3; TRBD1 might be the D (6 bases). This CDR3 has 14 amino acids. Germline CDR1 is ENHRY and CDR2 is SYGVKD. Trimming shortened V by 6 bases and J by 2 bases, and 13 bases separated the two germline ends. CDR3 residues: CAISNRDGNYGYTF. CDR3 DNA: TGTGCCATCAGCAACAGGGATGGAAACTATGGCTACACCTTC.

This clone was seen only once. This chain uses TRBV6-5 with TRBJ2-1; 7 bases line up with TRBD1. CDR1 is MNHEY and CDR2 is SVGAGI in the germline V gene. Trimming at V came to 6 bases and at J to 4 bases, leaving 6 bases not matched to a gene. This CDR3 spans 14 amino acids. CDR3 residues: CASRADRSYNEQFF. In nucleotides, the CDR3 is TGTGCCAGCAGAGCGGACAGGAGTTACAATGAGCAGTTCTTC.

The chain is built from TRBV18 and TRBJ2-3; TRBD2 is a possible D gene (5 bases). Germline CDR1 is KGHSH and CDR2 is LQKENI. The CDR3 totals 16 residues. The V gene lost 5 bases and the J gene lost 2 bases, with 17 bases spanning the gap. CDR3 coding DNA: TGTGCCAGCTCAAACGGGGTTCTCCTCACCACAGATACGCAGTATTTT. Amino acids: CASSNGVLLTTDTQYF.

The V gene is TRBV2, the J gene TRBJ2-5; TRBD2 matches 7 bases. This CDR3 has 16 residues. Germline assignment: CDR1 SNHLY and CDR2 FYNNEI. V lost 6 bases, J lost 5 bases, and 15 bases stayed unmatched. CDR3 protein: CASSDSTIAGVETQYF. CDR3 sequence (DNA): TGTGCCAGCAGCGATTCTACAATAGCGGGTGTGGAGACCCAGTACTTC.

CDR3 loop: CASSSQIPGQTLNEQFF. Here the CDR3 DNA reads TGTGCCAGCAGCTCACAAATTCCGGGACAGACACTGAATGAGCAGTTCTTC. The chain carries TRBV7-9 and TRBJ2-1; TRBD1 matches at 7 bases. Germline V gene data show CDR1 as SEHNR and CDR2 as FQNEAQ (reference sequence). The CDR3 spans 17 residues. V shed 4 bases, J shed 7 bases, and the junction held 16 bases outside the gene matches.

The V and J genes are TRBV14 and TRBJ2-3; perhaps TRBD1 as D (6 bases). Looked up from germline, CDR1 is SGHDN and CDR2 is FVKESK. The germline V and J ends were trimmed by 1 base and 4 bases, with 15 bases remaining between them. CDR3 length: 16 amino acids. CDR3 sequence (DNA): TGTGCCAGCAGCCAAGGTTTCGGCAGGGGTTCAGATACGCAGTATTTT. Its protein product is CASSQGFGRGSDTQYF.